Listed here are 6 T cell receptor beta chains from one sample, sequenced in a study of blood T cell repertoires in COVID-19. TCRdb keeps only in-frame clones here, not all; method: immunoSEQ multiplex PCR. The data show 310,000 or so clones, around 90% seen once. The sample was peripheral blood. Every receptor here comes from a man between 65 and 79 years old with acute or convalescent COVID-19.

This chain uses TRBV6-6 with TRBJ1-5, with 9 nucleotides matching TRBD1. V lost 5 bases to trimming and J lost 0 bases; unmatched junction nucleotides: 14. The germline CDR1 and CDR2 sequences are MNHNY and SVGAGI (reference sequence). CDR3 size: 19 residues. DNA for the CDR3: TGTGCCAGCAGTCCACGCCTCAGGGACAGGGTGGATAGCAATCAGCCCCAGCATTTT. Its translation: CASSPRLRDRVDSNQPQHF.

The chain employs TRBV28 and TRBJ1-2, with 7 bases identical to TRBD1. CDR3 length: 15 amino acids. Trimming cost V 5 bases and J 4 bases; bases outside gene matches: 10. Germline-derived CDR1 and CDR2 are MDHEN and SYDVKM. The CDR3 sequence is CASSLVQGWAYGYTF. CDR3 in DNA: TGTGCCAGCAGTCTCGTACAGGGGTGGGCCTATGGCTACACCTTC.

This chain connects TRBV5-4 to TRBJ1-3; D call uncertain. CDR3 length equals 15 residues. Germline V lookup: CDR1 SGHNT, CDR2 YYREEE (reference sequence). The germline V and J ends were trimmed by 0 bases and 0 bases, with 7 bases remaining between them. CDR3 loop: CASSLEPLSGNTIYF. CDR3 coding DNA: TGTGCCAGCAGCTTGGAGCCCCTCTCTGGAAACACCATATATTTT.

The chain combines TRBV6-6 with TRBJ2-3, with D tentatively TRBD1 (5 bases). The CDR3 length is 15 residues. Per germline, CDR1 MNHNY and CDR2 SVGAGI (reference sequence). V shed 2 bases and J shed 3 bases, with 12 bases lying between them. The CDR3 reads CASSYGAGNTDTQYF. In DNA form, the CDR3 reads TGTGCCAGCAGTTACGGGGCAGGAAATACAGATACGCAGTATTTT.

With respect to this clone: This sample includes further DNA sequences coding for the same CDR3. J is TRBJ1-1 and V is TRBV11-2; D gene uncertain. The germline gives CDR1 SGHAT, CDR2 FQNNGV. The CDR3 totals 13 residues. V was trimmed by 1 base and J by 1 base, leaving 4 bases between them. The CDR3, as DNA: TGTGCCAGCAGCTTAGGGCAGAACACTGAAGCTTTCTTT. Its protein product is CASSLGQNTEAFF. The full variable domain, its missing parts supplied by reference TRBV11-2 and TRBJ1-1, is EAGVAQSPRYKIIEKRQSVAFWCNPISGHATLYWYQQILGQGPKLLIQFQNNGVVDDSQLPKDRFSAERLKGVDSTLKIQPAKLEDSAVYLCASSLGQNTEAFFGQGTRLTVV.

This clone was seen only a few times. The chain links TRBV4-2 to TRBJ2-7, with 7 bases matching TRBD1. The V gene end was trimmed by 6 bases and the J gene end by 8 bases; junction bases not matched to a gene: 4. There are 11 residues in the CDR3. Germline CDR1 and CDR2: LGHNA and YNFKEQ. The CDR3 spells CASSETGKQYF. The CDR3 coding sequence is TGTGCCAGCAGTGAGACAGGGAAGCAGTACTTC.